These 9 T cell receptor beta chains originate from one sample sequenced in a study of CD8 T cells in Susac syndrome. Reverse transcription used about 0.45 to 1 ug RNA and random hexamers. From the immunoSEQ multiplex PCR reads, TCRdb called clonotypes with MiXCR, one entry per CDR3 protein. The sample includes roughly 150,000 distinct CDR3 sequences, over 85% of them seen just once. The material sequenced was CD8+ T cells from PBMCs. The receptor source for this set is a human donor with multiple sclerosis.

The CDR3 here is CASSGESSYNSPLHF. CDR3 bases: TGTGCCAGCAGCGGAGAGAGCTCCTATAATTCACCCCTCCACTTT. The chain carries TRBV9 and TRBJ1-6; D not certain. This CDR3 is built from 15 residues. Germline values: CDR1 SGDLS, CDR2 YYNGEE. V was clipped by 3 bases and J by 0 bases, with 7 bases between them.

The rearrangement uses TRBV3-1 and TRBJ1-6, with D maybe TRBD1 (5 bases). Trimming cost V 8 bases and J 9 bases, with 14 bases left between them. The CDR3 sequence is 13 residues long. Germline CDR1 and CDR2: LGHDT and YNNKEL (reference sequence). CDR3 sequence reads: CASGGDSRSPLHF. CDR3 nucleotides: TGTGCCAGCGGAGGAGACAGCCGTTCACCCCTCCACTTT.

The chain carries TRBV18 and TRBJ1-5; 7 bases map to TRBD1. The CDR3 has 16 amino acids. V lost 1 base and J lost 6; bases outside the gene matches: 9. The germline V gene encodes CDR1 KGHSH and CDR2 LQKENI. CDR3 bases: TGTGCCAGCTCACCACAGGCCAGGGGGGCAGTTCAGCCCCAGCATTTT. Translating gives CASSPQARGAVQPQHF.

The chain recombines TRBV20-1 with TRBJ1-2; the D gene is possibly TRBD1 (5 bases). V gave up 8 bases and J gave up 3 bases, with 16 bases separating them. This CDR3 contains 13 residues. The germline V gene has CDR1 DFQATT and CDR2 SNEGSKA (reference sequence). The CDR3 region has the DNA TGCAGTTCGTTGTTGAGGGACGACTATGGCTACACCTTC. This gives the protein CSSLLRDDYGYTF.

The chain joins TRBV29-1 to TRBJ2-7, with D possibly called TRBD1 or TRBD2 (5 bases each). The CDR3 extends over 12 amino acids. V lost 5 bases and J lost 0, with 8 bases in between. From germline, CDR1 is SQVTM and CDR2 ANQGSEA. CDR3 residues: CSVLGDSYEQYF. CDR3 DNA sequence: TGCAGCGTTCTGGGGGACTCCTACGAGCAGTACTTC.

V and J are TRBV2 and TRBJ1-5; TRBD1 is a possible D gene (5 bases). This CDR3 contains 15 residues. The V end lost 0 bases, the J end lost 5 bases, and 11 bases lay between the germline ends. Germline loops: CDR1 SNHLY, CDR2 FYNNEI. The CDR3 region has the DNA TGTGCCAGCAGTGAAGCGCGGTGGGACGATCAGCCCCAGCATTTT. It encodes CASSEARWDDQPQHF. The complete variable domain, with remaining parts taken from reference TRBV2 and TRBJ1-5, reads EPEVTQTPSHQVTQMGQEVILRCVPISNHLYFYWYRQILGQKVEFLVSFYNNEISEKSEIFDDQFSVERPDGSNFTLKIRSTKLEDSAMYFCASSEARWDDQPQHFGDGTRLSIL.

This clonotype was recorded only once. The chain is built from TRBV7-9 and TRBJ1-4, with 8 positions matching TRBD1. The CDR3 has 14 amino acids. V lost 5 bases to trimming and J lost 6 bases; unmatched junction nucleotides: 5. Germline V CDR1 and CDR2: SEHNR, FQNEAQ (reference sequence). CDR3 nucleotide sequence: TGTGCCAGCAGCCGGGGACAGGCTGATGAAAAACTGTTTTTT. This sequence encodes CASSRGQADEKLFF.

The V and J genes are TRBV7-8 and TRBJ2-5; possible D gene TRBD2, 7 bases. The V gene lost 4 bases and the J gene lost 2 bases, with 14 bases spanning the gap. This CDR3 contains 15 residues. CDR1 and CDR2 from the germline V gene are SGHVS and FQNEAQ. The CDR3 region is CASSSGRGVQETQYF. DNA of the CDR3: TGTGCCAGCAGCTCAGGGAGGGGGGTTCAAGAGACCCAGTACTTC. The full variable domain, in which reference TRBV7-8 and TRBJ2-5 provide the parts outside the CDR3, is GAGVSQSPRYKVAKRGQDVALRCDPISGHVSLFWYQQALGQGPEFLTYFQNEAQLDKSGLPSDRFFAERPEGSVSTLKIQRTQQEDSAVYLCASSSGRGVQETQYFGPGTRLLVL.

The V gene is TRBV27, the J gene TRBJ1-6; 8 bases match TRBD1. The ends lost 3 bases at V and 5 bases at J; junction bases unmatched: 3. CDR1 and CDR2 from the germline V gene are MNHEY and SMNVEV (reference sequence). The CDR3 sequence is 15 residues long. CDR3 sequence: CASSFNRGNNSPLHF. The CDR3 region has the DNA TGTGCCAGCAGTTTCAACAGGGGGAATAATTCACCCCTCCACTTT.